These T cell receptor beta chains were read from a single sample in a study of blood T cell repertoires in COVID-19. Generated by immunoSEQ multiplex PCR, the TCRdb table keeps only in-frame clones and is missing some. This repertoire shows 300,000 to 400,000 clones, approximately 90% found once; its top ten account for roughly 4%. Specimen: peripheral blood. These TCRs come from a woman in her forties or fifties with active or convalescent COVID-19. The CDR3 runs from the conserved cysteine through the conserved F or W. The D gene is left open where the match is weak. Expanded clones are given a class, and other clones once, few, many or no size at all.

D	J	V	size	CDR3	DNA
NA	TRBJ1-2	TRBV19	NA	CASSMLQFNYGYTF	TGTGCCAGTAGTATGCTACAGTTTAACTATGGCTACACCTTC
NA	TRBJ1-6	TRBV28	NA	CASSRDSLSPLHF	TGTGCCAGCAGTCGGGACTCCCTTTCACCCCTCCACTTT
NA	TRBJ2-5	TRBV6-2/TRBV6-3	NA	CASSFATGTGETQYF	TGTGCCAGCAGTTTCGCGACGGGGACTGGGGAGACCCAGTACTTC
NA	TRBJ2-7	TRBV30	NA	CAWSPAGGFEQYF	TGTGCCTGGAGTCCCGCCGGTGGTTTCGAGCAGTACTTC
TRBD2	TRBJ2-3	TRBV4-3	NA	CASSQASSGGSDTQYF	TGCGCCAGCAGCCAGGCCTCTAGCGGGGGTTCAGATACGCAGTATTTT
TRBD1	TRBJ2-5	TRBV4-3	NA	CASSHPGQGAMETQYF	TGCGCCAGCAGCCATCCCGGACAGGGGGCTATGGAGACCCAGTACTTC
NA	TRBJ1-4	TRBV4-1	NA	CASSQQGVNEKLFF	TGCGCCAGCAGCCAGCAGGGTGTGAATGAAAAACTGTTTTTT
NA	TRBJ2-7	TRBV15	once	CATSKDPGEYEQYF	TGTGCCACCAGCAAAGATCCGGGGGAATACGAGCAGTACTTC
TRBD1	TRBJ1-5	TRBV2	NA	CASSERTGAQPQHF	TGTGCCAGCAGTGAAAGGACAGGGGCTCAGCCCCAGCATTTT
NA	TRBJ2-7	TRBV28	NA	CASSLSGIRSSYEQYF	TGTGCCAGCAGTTTATCCGGGATCCGGAGCTCCTACGAGCAGTACTTC
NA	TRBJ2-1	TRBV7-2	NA	CASSLENEQFF	TGTGCCAGCAGCTTGGAGAATGAGCAGTTCTTC
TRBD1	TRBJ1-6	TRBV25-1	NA	CASRVGTAGNSPLHF	TGTGCCAGCAGGGTGGGGACAGCCGGTAATTCACCCCTCCACTTT
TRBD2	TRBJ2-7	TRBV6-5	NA	CASSKLAGGFGEQYF	TGTGCCAGCAGTAAACTAGCGGGAGGGTTCGGCGAGCAGTACTTC
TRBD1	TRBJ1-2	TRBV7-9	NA	CASSWTGFKENGYTF	TGTGCCAGCAGCTGGACAGGGTTCAAGGAAAATGGCTACACCTTC
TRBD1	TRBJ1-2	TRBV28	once	CASSPGTAIYGYTF	TGTGCCAGCAGTCCCGGGACAGCGATCTATGGCTACACCTTC
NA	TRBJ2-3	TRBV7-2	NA	CASSSHGGITQYF	TGTGCCAGCAGCTCCCACGGGGGTATTACGCAGTATTTT
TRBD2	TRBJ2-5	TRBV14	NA	CASSLRLAGEGETQYF	TGTGCCAGCAGCCTTCGACTAGCGGGGGAGGGAGAGACCCAGTACTTC
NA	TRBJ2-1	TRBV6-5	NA	CASIDSSYNEQFF	TGTGCCAGCATCGACAGTTCCTACAATGAGCAGTTCTTC
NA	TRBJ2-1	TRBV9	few	CASSSLDSYNEQFF	TGTGCCAGCAGCTCCTTGGACAGTTACAATGAGCAGTTCTTC
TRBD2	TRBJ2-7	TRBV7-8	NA	CASSLTAGRAGEQYF	TGTGCCAGCAGCTTAACTGCGGGTAGAGCGGGGGAGCAGTACTTC
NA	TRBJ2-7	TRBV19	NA	CASSKGDSPSYEQYF	TGTGCCAGTAGTAAAGGGGACTCACCGTCTTACGAGCAGTACTTC
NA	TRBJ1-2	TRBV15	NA	CATSRGSPGHRSNYGYTF	TGTGCCACCAGCAGAGGATCTCCGGGACACCGCTCTAACTATGGCTACACCTTC
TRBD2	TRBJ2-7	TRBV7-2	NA	CASSPSPGASGRLGYEQYF	TGTGCCAGCAGCCCATCCCCGGGGGCTAGCGGGAGGTTAGGATACGAGCAGTACTTC
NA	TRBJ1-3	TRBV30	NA	CAWSSGSGNTIYF	TGTGCCTGGAGTTCGGGTTCGGGAAACACCATATATTTT
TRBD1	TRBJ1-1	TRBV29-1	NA	CSVGGGLVYDTEAFF	TGCAGCGTTGGAGGGGGCCTTGTGTATGACACTGAAGCTTTCTTT
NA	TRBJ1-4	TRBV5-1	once	CASSLDLDGLNEKLFF	TGCGCCAGCAGCCTCGACTTGGACGGACTAAATGAAAAACTGTTTTTT
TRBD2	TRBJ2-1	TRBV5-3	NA	CARSLGLAGFDEQFF	TGTGCCAGAAGCTTGGGGCTAGCGGGATTCGATGAGCAGTTCTTC
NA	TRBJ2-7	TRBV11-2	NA	CASSLDREQYF	TGTGCCAGCAGCTTAGACCGGGAGCAGTACTTC
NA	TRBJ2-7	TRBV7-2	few	CASSSTHPRGERNEQYF	TGTGCCAGCAGCTCAACCCACCCCAGGGGAGAGAGGAACGAGCAGTACTTC
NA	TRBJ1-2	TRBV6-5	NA	CASSSRVSGYTF	TGTGCCAGCAGTTCCAGGGTTTCTGGCTACACCTTC
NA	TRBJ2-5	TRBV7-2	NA	CASADWGVWETQYF	TGTGCCAGCGCCGACTGGGGAGTTTGGGAGACCCAGTACTTC
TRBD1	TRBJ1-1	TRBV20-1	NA	CSMDRGTEAFF	TGCAGTATGGACAGGGGCACTGAAGCTTTCTTT
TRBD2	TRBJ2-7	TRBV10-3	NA	CAISESLREISSYEQYF	TGTGCCATCAGTGAGTCACTGCGGGAGATCAGCTCCTACGAGCAGTACTTC
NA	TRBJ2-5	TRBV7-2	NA	CASSLVAGSVETQYF	TGTGCCAGCAGCTTAGTGGCAGGGTCCGTAGAGACCCAGTACTTC
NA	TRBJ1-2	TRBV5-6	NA	CASSAQVNVGYTF	TGTGCCAGCAGCGCACAGGTTAATGTGGGCTACACCTTC
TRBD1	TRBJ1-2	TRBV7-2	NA	CASSQGQGEAGYTF	TGTGCCAGCAGCCAAGGACAGGGCGAGGCTGGCTACACCTTC